Listed below are T cell receptor beta chains from one sample, sequenced in a study of shared clonotypes between healthy human individuals. Only in-frame clones appear in the TCRdb table, and some are missing; sequencing was by immunoSEQ multiplex PCR. The sample has about 330,000 clones; roughly 91% are singletons. Sequencing was done on a sample of memory CD8+ T cells sorted from blood. These receptors all come from a young man in good health. CDR3s include the opening cysteine and the closing phenylalanine or tryptophan. A D gene is named only where the DNA matches it firmly. A row's size may be missing; if present it is once, few, many or a size class.

size	J	D	length	V	CDR3	DNA
NA	TRBJ1-5	NA	15	TRBV19	CASSIAWGAAPPQHF	TGTGCCAGTAGTATAGCTTGGGGGGCAGCTCCGCCCCAGCATTTT
NA	TRBJ2-7	NA	15	TRBV4-3	CASSQGISGVYEQYF	TGCGCCAGCAGCCAAGGGATTAGCGGAGTCTACGAGCAGTACTTC
NA	TRBJ1-5	TRBD1	15	TRBV18	CASSPTTGDVQPQHF	TGTGCCAGCTCACCCACGACAGGGGATGTCCAGCCCCAGCATTTT
NA	TRBJ2-7	NA	15	TRBV2	CASSDPRGSSYEQYF	TGTGCCAGCAGTGACCCGAGGGGTTCCTCCTACGAGCAGTACTTC
many	TRBJ2-7	NA	13	TRBV4-1	CASSRAVGLEQYF	TGCGCCAGCAGCCGCGCGGTGGGGCTCGAGCAGTACTTC
NA	TRBJ1-4	TRBD1	16	TRBV9	CASSAGQATTNEKLFF	TGTGCCAGCAGCGCCGGACAGGCTACAACTAATGAAAAACTGTTTTTT
NA	TRBJ1-4	TRBD1	14	TRBV6-1	CASSWDRDDEKLFF	TGTGCCAGCAGTTGGGACAGGGATGATGAAAAACTGTTTTTT
few	TRBJ2-7	NA	13	TRBV6-1	CASSETDYYEQYF	TGTGCCAGCAGTGAAACGGATTACTACGAGCAGTACTTC
NA	TRBJ1-1	NA	14	TRBV7-2	CASSLEEGPTEAFF	TGTGCCAGCAGCTTAGAGGAGGGGCCCACTGAAGCTTTCTTT
NA	TRBJ2-7	NA	14	TRBV6-5	CASSVQGGAYEQYF	TGTGCCAGCAGTGTCCAGGGTGGGGCGTACGAGCAGTACTTC
NA	TRBJ1-1	NA	15	TRBV5-1	CASSPHLTENTEAFF	TGCGCCAGCAGCCCCCACTTGACAGAGAACACTGAAGCTTTCTTT
NA	TRBJ2-1	NA	10	TRBV2	CASWPNEQFF	TGTGCCAGCTGGCCCAATGAGCAGTTCTTC
NA	TRBJ1-4	TRBD1	14	TRBV4-1	CASSQRQGGEKLFF	TGCGCCAGCAGCCAACGACAGGGAGGGGAAAAACTGTTTTTT
NA	TRBJ1-1	NA	14	TRBV27	CASSFGSLNTEAFF	TGTGCCAGCAGTTTCGGCAGCCTGAACACTGAAGCTTTCTTT
NA	TRBJ2-7	TRBD2	19	TRBV7-2	CASSYQGPRLAGVPYEQYF	TGTGCCAGCAGCTATCAGGGGCCCCGACTAGCGGGGGTCCCCTACGAGCAGTACTTC
NA	TRBJ1-1	TRBD1	16	TRBV5-6	CASSLASGQAFTEAFF	TGTGCCAGCAGCTTGGCCTCGGGACAGGCTTTCACTGAAGCTTTCTTT
NA	TRBJ1-1	NA	15	TRBV11-3	CASSVSGVFGTEAFF	TGTGCCAGCAGCGTATCAGGGGTATTCGGCACTGAAGCTTTCTTT
NA	TRBJ1-6	TRBD1	14	TRBV7-2	CASSGTDYNSPLHF	TGTGCCAGCAGCGGGACAGATTATAATTCACCCCTCCACTTT
NA	TRBJ1-1	NA	13	TRBV6-5	CASSAPAGIEAFF	TGTGCCAGCAGCGCCCCCGCGGGTATTGAAGCTTTCTTT
few	TRBJ2-1	NA	12	TRBV30	CAWSVLGNEQFF	TGTGCCTGGAGTGTACTCGGAAATGAGCAGTTCTTC
NA	TRBJ2-7	NA	15	TRBV9	CASSVGTGVIYEQYF	TGTGCCAGCAGCGTCGGGACTGGGGTGATCTACGAGCAGTACTTC
once	TRBJ2-2	TRBD1	15	TRBV30	CAWQYGTANTGELFF	TGTGCCTGGCAGTACGGGACAGCGAACACCGGGGAGCTGTTTTTT
once	TRBJ2-5	TRBD2	14	TRBV2	CASSEGGVQETQYF	TGTGCCAGCAGTGAGGGAGGGGTTCAAGAGACCCAGTACTTC
NA	TRBJ2-3	NA	16	TRBV10-3	CAISEPYTLLPDTQYF	TGTGCCATCAGTGAGCCTTACACTCTACTACCGGATACGCAGTATTTT
NA	TRBJ1-4	TRBD1	16	TRBV7-6	CASSFLGTGADEKLFF	TGTGCCAGCAGCTTCTTGGGAACAGGGGCGGATGAAAAACTGTTTTTT
NA	TRBJ2-7	TRBD1	14	TRBV7-9	CASVFQGVPYEQYF	TGTGCCAGCGTCTTTCAGGGGGTCCCCTACGAGCAGTACTTC
NA	TRBJ2-3	NA	18	TRBV4-3	CASSKITPPPGRTDTQYF	TGCGCCAGCAGCAAGATTACCCCTCCGCCTGGCCGCACAGATACGCAGTATTTT
few	TRBJ2-2	NA	16	TRBV27	CASSSFGGIGPGELFF	TGTGCCAGCAGCAGTTTTGGAGGGATCGGTCCCGGGGAGCTGTTTTTT
NA	TRBJ2-3	NA	15	TRBV30	CAWSGGGASTDTQYF	TGTGCCTGGAGTGGTGGCGGAGCGAGCACAGATACGCAGTATTTT
once	TRBJ2-7	TRBD2	16	TRBV7-2	CASSLGLAPTLNEQYF	TGTGCCAGCAGCCTCGGACTAGCGCCCACCCTTAACGAGCAGTACTTC
once	TRBJ1-1	NA	14	TRBV11-2	CASSLQGTTTEAFF	TGTGCCAGCAGCTTACAGGGTACTACCACTGAAGCTTTCTTT
many	TRBJ2-7	NA	12	TRBV5-1	CASSFETNEQYF	TGCGCCAGCAGCTTCGAGACTAACGAGCAGTACTTC
NA	TRBJ2-6	NA	17	TRBV7-9	CASSLVGSGTGANVLTF	TGTGCCAGCAGCTTAGTTGGGTCAGGGACTGGGGCCAACGTCCTGACTTTC
NA	TRBJ2-7	NA	15	TRBV5-4	CASTLRPQGSHEQYF	TGTGCCAGCACCCTTCGGCCCCAGGGAAGTCACGAGCAGTACTTC
NA	TRBJ2-7	NA	15	TRBV21-1	CASSSQRQGPYEQYF	TGTGCCAGCAGCTCCCAACGACAGGGCCCCTACGAGCAGTACTTC
NA	TRBJ2-3	TRBD2	17	TRBV10-3	CAISDGLAGGSGDTQYF	TGTGCCATCAGTGACGGACTAGCGGGGGGCTCAGGGGATACGCAGTATTTT
NA	TRBJ2-7	NA	13	TRBV4-1	CASSRTVSYEQYF	TGCGCCAGCAGCCGAACGGTCTCCTACGAGCAGTACTTC
NA	TRBJ2-7	NA	14	TRBV4-1	CASSQDPVTYEQYF	TGCGCCAGCAGCCAAGATCCGGTAACCTACGAGCAGTACTTC
once	TRBJ2-7	NA	14	TRBV11-2	CASSLLEGGYEQYF	TGTGCCAGCAGCTTATTGGAAGGTGGCTACGAGCAGTACTTC
NA	TRBJ2-7	NA	12	TRBV29-1	CSVVVEINEQYF	TGCAGCGTTGTGGTCGAAATCAACGAGCAGTACTTC